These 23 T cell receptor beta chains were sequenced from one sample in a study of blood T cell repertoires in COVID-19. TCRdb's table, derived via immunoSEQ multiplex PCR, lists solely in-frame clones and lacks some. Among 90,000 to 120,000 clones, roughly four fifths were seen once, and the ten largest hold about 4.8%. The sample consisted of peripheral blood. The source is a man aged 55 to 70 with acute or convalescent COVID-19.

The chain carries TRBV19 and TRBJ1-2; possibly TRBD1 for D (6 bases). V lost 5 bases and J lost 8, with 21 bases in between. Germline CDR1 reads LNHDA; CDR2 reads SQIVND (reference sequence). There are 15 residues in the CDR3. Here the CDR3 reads CASSPWAYREEGYTF. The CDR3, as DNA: TGTGCCAGTAGTCCGTGGGCCTACAGGGAAGAAGGCTACACCTTC. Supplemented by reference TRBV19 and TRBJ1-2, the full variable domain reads DGGITQSPKYLFRKEGQNVTLSCEQNLNHDAMYWYRQDPGQGLRLIYYSQIVNDFQKGDIAEGYSVSREKKESFPLTVTSAQKNPTAFYLCASSPWAYREEGYTFGSGTRLTVV.

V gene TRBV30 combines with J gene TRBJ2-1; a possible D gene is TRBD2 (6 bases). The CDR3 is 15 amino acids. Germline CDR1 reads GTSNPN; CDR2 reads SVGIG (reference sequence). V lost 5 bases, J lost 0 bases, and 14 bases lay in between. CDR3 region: CAWLRDSSSYNEQFF. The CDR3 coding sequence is TGTGCCTGGTTAAGGGACTCCAGCTCCTACAATGAGCAGTTCTTC.

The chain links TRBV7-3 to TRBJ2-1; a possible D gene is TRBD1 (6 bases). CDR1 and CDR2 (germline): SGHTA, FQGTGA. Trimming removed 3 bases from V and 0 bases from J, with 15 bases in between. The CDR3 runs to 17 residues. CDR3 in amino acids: CASSLQPGQSSYNEQFF. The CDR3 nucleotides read TGTGCCAGCAGCTTGCAACCGGGACAAAGCTCCTACAATGAGCAGTTCTTC. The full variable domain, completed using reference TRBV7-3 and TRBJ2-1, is GAGVSQTPSNKVTEKGKYVELRCDPISGHTALYWYRQSLGQGPEFLIYFQGTGAADDSGLPNDRFFAVRPEGSVSTLKIQRTERGDSAVYLCASSLQPGQSSYNEQFFGPGTRLTVL.

The CDR3 spells CASSSSSGRRAKNIQYF. Here the CDR3 DNA reads TGTGCCAGCTCATCGAGTAGCGGGAGGAGAGCCAAAAACATTCAGTACTTC. The chain has TRBV18 and TRBJ2-4; 10 positions match TRBD2. This CDR3 has 17 residues. In germline, CDR1 is KGHSH, CDR2 LQKENI. Trimming removed 5 bases from V and 0 bases from J; junction bases left unmatched: 7.

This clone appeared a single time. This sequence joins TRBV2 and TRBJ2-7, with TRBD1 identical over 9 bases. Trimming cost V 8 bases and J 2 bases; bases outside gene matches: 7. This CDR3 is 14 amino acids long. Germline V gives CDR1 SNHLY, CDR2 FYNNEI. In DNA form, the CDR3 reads TGTGCCAGCGGCCGGGACAGGGTAACCTACGAGCAGTACTTC. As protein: CASGRDRVTYEQYF.

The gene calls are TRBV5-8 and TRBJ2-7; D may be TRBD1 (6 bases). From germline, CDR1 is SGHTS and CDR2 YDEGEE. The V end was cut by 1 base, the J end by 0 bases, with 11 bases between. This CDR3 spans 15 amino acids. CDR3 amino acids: CASSLLRGTSYEQYF. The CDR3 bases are TGTGCCAGCAGCTTGTTGAGGGGGACCTCCTACGAGCAGTACTTC.

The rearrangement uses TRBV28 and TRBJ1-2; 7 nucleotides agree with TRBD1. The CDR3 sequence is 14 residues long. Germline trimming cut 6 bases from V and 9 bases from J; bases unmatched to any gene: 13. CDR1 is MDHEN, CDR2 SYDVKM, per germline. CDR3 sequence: CASRPTGVGLSYTF. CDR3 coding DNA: TGTGCCAGCAGGCCCACAGGGGTGGGGTTAAGCTACACCTTC.

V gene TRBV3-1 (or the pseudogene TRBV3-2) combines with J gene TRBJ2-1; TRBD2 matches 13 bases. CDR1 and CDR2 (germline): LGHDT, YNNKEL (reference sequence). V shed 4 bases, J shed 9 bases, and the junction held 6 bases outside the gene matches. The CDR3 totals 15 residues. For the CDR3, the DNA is TGTGCCAGCAGCCCTACTAGCGGGGGGGAGACTGAGCAGTTCTTC. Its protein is CASSPTSGGETEQFF.

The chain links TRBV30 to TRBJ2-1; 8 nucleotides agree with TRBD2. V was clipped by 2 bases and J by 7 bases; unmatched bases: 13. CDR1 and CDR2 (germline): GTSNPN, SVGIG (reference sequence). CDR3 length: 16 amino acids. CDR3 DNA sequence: TGTGCCTGGAGTTCCGCGAGCGGGGGCCACATGAATGAGCAGTTCTTC. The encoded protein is CAWSSASGGHMNEQFF.

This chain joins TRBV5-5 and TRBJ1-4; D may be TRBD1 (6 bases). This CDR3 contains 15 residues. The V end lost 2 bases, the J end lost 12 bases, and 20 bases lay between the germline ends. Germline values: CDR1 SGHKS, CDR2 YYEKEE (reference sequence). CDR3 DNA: TGTGCCAGCAGCTTCAATACAGGGAGTATCGTCGAACTGTTTTTT. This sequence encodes CASSFNTGSIVELFF. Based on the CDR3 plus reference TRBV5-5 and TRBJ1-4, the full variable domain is DAGVTQSPTHLIKTRGQQVTLRCSPISGHKSVSWYQQVLGQGPQFIFQYYEKEERGRGNFPDRFSARQFPNYSSELNVNALLLGDSALYLCASSFNTGSIVELFFGSGTQLSVL.

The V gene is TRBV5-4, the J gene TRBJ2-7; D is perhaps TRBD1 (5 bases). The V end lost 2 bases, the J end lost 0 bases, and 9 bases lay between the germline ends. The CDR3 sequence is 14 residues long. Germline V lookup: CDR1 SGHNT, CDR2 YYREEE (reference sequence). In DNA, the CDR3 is TGTGCCAGCAGCTTCGACAGCCGCTCCTACGAGCAGTACTTC. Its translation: CASSFDSRSYEQYF.

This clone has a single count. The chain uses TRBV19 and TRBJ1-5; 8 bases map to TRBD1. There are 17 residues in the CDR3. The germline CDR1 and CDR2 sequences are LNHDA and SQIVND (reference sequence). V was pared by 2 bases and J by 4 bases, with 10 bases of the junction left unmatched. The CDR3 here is CASSIPSDRGRNQPQHF. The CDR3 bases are TGTGCCAGTAGTATACCCTCCGACAGGGGAAGGAATCAGCCCCAGCATTTT.

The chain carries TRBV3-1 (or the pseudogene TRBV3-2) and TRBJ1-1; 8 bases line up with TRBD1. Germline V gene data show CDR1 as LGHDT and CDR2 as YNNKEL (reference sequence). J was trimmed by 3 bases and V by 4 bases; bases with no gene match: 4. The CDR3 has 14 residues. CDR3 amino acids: CASSLDREDTEAFF. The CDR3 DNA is TGTGCCAGCAGCCTGGACAGGGAGGACACTGAAGCTTTCTTT.

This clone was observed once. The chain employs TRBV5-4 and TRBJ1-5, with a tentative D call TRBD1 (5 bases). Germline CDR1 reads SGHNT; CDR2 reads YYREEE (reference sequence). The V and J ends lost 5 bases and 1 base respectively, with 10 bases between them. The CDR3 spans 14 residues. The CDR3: CASSLRGSNQPQHF. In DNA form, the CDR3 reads TGTGCCAGCAGTCTAAGGGGAAGCAATCAGCCCCAGCATTTT.

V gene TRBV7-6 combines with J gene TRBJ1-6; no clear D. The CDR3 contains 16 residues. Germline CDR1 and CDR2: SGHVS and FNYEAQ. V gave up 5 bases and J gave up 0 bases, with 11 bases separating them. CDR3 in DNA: TGTGCCAGCAGCCCCCGCCGGAGCTCCTATAATTCACCCCTCCACTTT. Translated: CASSPRRSSYNSPLHF. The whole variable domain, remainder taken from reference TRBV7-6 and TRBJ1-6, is GAGVSQSPRYKVTKRGQDVALRCDPISGHVSLYWYRQALGQGPEFLTYFNYEAQQDKSGLPNDRFSAERPEGSISTLTIQRTEQRDSAMYRCASSPRRSSYNSPLHFGNGTRLTVT.

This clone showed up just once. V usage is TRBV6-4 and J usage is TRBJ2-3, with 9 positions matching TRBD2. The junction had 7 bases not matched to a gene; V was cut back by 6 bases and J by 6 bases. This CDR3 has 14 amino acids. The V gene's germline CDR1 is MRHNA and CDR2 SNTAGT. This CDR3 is CASRREGPHDTQYF. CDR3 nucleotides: TGTGCCAGCAGGCGGGAGGGCCCCCACGATACGCAGTATTTT.

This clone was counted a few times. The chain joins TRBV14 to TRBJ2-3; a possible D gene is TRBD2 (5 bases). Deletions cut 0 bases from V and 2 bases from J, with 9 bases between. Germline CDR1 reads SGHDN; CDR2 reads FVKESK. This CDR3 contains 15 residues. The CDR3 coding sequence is TGTGCCAGCAGCCAAGACGACTACCACACAGATACGCAGTATTTT. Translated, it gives CASSQDDYHTDTQYF.

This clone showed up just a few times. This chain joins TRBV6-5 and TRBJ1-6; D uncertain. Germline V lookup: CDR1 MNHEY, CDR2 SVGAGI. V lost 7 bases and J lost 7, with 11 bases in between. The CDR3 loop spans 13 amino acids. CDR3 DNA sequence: TGTGCCAGCACGGGTCTCTCAAATTCACCCCTCCACTTT. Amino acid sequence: CASTGLSNSPLHF.

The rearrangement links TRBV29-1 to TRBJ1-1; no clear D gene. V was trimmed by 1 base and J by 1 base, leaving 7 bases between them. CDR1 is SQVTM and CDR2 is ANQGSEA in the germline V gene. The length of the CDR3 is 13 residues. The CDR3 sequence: CSVEVSRNTEAFF. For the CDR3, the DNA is TGCAGCGTTGAAGTTTCCAGGAACACTGAAGCTTTCTTT.

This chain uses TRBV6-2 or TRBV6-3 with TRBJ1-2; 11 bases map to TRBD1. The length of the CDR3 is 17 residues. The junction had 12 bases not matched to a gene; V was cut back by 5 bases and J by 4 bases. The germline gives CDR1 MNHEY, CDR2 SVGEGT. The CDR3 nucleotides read TGTGCCAGCAGTAGGAGTCGGACAGGGGGCATAGGCTATGGCTACACCTTC. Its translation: CASSRSRTGGIGYGYTF.

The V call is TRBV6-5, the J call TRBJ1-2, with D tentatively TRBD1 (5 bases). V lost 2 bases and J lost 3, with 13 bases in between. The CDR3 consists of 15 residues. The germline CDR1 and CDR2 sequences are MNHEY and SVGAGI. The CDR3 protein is CASSYGASAHYGYTF. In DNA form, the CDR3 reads TGTGCCAGCAGTTACGGGGCCTCGGCCCACTATGGCTACACCTTC.

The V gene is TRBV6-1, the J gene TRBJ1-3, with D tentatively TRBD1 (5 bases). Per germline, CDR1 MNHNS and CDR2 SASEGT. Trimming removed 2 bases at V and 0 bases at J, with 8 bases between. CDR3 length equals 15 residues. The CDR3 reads CASSESDSSGNTIYF. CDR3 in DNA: TGTGCCAGCAGTGAATCTGACAGCTCTGGAAACACCATATATTTT.

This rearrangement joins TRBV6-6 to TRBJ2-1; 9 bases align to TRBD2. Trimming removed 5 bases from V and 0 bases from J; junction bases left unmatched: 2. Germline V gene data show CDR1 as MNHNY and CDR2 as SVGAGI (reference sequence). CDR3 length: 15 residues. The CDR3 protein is CASSVSGSSYNEQFF. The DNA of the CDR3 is TGTGCCAGCAGTGTTAGCGGGAGCTCCTACAATGAGCAGTTCTTC.